Below, 2 T cell receptor beta chains from the same sample are listed, as sequenced in a study of blood T cell repertoires in COVID-19. Libraries were prepared by immunoSEQ multiplex PCR; TCRdb keeps only in-frame clonotypes and omits some of them. The data contain around 58,000 clones, approximately 85% of them singletons. The material sequenced was peripheral blood. The receptors were gathered from an older woman with COVID-19, enrolled during active disease.

This sequence joins TRBV27 and TRBJ1-3, with D possibly matching TRBD1 (5 bases). V was cut by 5 bases and J by 2 bases, with 13 bases left in between. CDR1 and CDR2 (germline): MNHEY, SMNVEV (reference sequence). The CDR3 spans 15 residues. CDR3 DNA sequence: TGTGCCAGCAGTCCGGTGGACACAACTGGAAACACCATATATTTT. The encoded protein is CASSPVDTTGNTIYF.

V usage is TRBV25-1 and J usage is TRBJ2-7; 13 bases match TRBD2. Germline values: CDR1 MGHDK, CDR2 SYGVNS. CDR3 length: 17 amino acids. Germline trimming cut 4 bases from V and 5 bases from J; bases unmatched to any gene: 11. This chain's CDR3 is CASSVTSGGIKGDEQYF. CDR3 in DNA: TGTGCCAGCAGTGTGACTAGCGGGGGGATAAAAGGCGACGAGCAGTACTTC.